This T cell receptor (beta chain) derives from a study of T cell responses to AZD1222 COVID-19 vaccine. This clone showed up just once. With 1 base clipped from V and 5 bases from J, the junction kept 10 bases outside the gene matches. This CDR3 has 17 amino acids. Germline lookup yields CDR1 SNHLY and CDR2 FYNNEI. Libraries were prepared by immunoSEQ multiplex PCR; TCRdb keeps only in-frame clonotypes and omits some of them. The repertoire holds approximately 100,000 clones, with around 87% as singletons. The input for sequencing was peripheral blood, taken 28 days after the second AZD1222 dose. This clonotype originated in an adult who received the AZD1222 COVID-19 vaccine. The chain links TRBV2 to TRBJ2-5; 10 bases align to TRBD2. The CDR3, as DNA: TGTGCCAGCAGTGAAGGTAGGGCTAGCGGGAGATGGGAGACCCAGTACTTC. Translated: CASSEGRASGRWETQYF.